This T cell receptor beta chain originates from a study of T-cell memory formation after mild COVID-19. Study-level points and caveats: CD4/CD8 balance held among clones contracting day 15 to 85, and later expanders leaned CD4+. Mainly in CM and EM were contracting CD4+ clones; CD8+ were in EMRA. Second-wave clones with a day 37 peak had unconfirmed SARS-CoV-2 specificity.

Of note for this clonotype: Its antigen is as yet unknown.

Amplification by 5'RACE using constant-segment primers produced TCR alpha and TCR beta cDNA libraries that carried sample barcodes and UMIs. TCRdb called the 5' RACE reads again in MiXCR, with one record for every CDR3 protein. The sample has hundreds of thousands of distinct CDR3 sequences; roughly 18% are singletons. Trimming removed 0 bases from V and 5 bases from J; junction bases left unmatched: 1. Germline V lookup: CDR1 MNHEY, CDR2 SVGAGI. The CDR3 is made up of 15 amino acids. The sample was PBMCs or a T cell subset sorted from them (not recorded which). V usage is TRBV6-5 and J usage is TRBJ1-5; 10 nucleotides line up with TRBD1. The receptor was isolated from an adult woman who had mild COVID-19 (a few samples of this study predate the infection). Cell type and time point are not known. The CDR3 protein is CASSYSDRGDQPQHF. The CDR3 nucleotides are TGTGCCAGCAGTTACTCGGACAGGGGGGATCAGCCCCAGCATTTT.